Detailed here is one TCR beta chain. This sample was taken from a study of PD-L1 blockade in urothelial cancer. Some clones are missing from TCRdb's copy, which holds only in-frame ones; the method was immunoSEQ multiplex PCR. The sample includes 38,000 or so clones, 80% to 90% of them seen just once. The sequence came from a man aged 55 to 70 with urothelial cancer. Material: PBMCs, obtained around atezolizumab (anti-PD-L1) treatment.

CDR3 loop: CASSPPGTSGNIQYF. The CDR3 nucleotides read TGCGCCAGCAGCCCCCCCGGGACTAGCGGAAACATTCAGTACTTC. The chain has TRBV5-1 and TRBJ2-4; 11 nucleotides align to TRBD2. V shed 4 bases, J shed 6 bases, and the junction held 6 bases outside the gene matches. This CDR3 has 15 residues. Germline loops: CDR1 SGHRS, CDR2 YFSETQ.